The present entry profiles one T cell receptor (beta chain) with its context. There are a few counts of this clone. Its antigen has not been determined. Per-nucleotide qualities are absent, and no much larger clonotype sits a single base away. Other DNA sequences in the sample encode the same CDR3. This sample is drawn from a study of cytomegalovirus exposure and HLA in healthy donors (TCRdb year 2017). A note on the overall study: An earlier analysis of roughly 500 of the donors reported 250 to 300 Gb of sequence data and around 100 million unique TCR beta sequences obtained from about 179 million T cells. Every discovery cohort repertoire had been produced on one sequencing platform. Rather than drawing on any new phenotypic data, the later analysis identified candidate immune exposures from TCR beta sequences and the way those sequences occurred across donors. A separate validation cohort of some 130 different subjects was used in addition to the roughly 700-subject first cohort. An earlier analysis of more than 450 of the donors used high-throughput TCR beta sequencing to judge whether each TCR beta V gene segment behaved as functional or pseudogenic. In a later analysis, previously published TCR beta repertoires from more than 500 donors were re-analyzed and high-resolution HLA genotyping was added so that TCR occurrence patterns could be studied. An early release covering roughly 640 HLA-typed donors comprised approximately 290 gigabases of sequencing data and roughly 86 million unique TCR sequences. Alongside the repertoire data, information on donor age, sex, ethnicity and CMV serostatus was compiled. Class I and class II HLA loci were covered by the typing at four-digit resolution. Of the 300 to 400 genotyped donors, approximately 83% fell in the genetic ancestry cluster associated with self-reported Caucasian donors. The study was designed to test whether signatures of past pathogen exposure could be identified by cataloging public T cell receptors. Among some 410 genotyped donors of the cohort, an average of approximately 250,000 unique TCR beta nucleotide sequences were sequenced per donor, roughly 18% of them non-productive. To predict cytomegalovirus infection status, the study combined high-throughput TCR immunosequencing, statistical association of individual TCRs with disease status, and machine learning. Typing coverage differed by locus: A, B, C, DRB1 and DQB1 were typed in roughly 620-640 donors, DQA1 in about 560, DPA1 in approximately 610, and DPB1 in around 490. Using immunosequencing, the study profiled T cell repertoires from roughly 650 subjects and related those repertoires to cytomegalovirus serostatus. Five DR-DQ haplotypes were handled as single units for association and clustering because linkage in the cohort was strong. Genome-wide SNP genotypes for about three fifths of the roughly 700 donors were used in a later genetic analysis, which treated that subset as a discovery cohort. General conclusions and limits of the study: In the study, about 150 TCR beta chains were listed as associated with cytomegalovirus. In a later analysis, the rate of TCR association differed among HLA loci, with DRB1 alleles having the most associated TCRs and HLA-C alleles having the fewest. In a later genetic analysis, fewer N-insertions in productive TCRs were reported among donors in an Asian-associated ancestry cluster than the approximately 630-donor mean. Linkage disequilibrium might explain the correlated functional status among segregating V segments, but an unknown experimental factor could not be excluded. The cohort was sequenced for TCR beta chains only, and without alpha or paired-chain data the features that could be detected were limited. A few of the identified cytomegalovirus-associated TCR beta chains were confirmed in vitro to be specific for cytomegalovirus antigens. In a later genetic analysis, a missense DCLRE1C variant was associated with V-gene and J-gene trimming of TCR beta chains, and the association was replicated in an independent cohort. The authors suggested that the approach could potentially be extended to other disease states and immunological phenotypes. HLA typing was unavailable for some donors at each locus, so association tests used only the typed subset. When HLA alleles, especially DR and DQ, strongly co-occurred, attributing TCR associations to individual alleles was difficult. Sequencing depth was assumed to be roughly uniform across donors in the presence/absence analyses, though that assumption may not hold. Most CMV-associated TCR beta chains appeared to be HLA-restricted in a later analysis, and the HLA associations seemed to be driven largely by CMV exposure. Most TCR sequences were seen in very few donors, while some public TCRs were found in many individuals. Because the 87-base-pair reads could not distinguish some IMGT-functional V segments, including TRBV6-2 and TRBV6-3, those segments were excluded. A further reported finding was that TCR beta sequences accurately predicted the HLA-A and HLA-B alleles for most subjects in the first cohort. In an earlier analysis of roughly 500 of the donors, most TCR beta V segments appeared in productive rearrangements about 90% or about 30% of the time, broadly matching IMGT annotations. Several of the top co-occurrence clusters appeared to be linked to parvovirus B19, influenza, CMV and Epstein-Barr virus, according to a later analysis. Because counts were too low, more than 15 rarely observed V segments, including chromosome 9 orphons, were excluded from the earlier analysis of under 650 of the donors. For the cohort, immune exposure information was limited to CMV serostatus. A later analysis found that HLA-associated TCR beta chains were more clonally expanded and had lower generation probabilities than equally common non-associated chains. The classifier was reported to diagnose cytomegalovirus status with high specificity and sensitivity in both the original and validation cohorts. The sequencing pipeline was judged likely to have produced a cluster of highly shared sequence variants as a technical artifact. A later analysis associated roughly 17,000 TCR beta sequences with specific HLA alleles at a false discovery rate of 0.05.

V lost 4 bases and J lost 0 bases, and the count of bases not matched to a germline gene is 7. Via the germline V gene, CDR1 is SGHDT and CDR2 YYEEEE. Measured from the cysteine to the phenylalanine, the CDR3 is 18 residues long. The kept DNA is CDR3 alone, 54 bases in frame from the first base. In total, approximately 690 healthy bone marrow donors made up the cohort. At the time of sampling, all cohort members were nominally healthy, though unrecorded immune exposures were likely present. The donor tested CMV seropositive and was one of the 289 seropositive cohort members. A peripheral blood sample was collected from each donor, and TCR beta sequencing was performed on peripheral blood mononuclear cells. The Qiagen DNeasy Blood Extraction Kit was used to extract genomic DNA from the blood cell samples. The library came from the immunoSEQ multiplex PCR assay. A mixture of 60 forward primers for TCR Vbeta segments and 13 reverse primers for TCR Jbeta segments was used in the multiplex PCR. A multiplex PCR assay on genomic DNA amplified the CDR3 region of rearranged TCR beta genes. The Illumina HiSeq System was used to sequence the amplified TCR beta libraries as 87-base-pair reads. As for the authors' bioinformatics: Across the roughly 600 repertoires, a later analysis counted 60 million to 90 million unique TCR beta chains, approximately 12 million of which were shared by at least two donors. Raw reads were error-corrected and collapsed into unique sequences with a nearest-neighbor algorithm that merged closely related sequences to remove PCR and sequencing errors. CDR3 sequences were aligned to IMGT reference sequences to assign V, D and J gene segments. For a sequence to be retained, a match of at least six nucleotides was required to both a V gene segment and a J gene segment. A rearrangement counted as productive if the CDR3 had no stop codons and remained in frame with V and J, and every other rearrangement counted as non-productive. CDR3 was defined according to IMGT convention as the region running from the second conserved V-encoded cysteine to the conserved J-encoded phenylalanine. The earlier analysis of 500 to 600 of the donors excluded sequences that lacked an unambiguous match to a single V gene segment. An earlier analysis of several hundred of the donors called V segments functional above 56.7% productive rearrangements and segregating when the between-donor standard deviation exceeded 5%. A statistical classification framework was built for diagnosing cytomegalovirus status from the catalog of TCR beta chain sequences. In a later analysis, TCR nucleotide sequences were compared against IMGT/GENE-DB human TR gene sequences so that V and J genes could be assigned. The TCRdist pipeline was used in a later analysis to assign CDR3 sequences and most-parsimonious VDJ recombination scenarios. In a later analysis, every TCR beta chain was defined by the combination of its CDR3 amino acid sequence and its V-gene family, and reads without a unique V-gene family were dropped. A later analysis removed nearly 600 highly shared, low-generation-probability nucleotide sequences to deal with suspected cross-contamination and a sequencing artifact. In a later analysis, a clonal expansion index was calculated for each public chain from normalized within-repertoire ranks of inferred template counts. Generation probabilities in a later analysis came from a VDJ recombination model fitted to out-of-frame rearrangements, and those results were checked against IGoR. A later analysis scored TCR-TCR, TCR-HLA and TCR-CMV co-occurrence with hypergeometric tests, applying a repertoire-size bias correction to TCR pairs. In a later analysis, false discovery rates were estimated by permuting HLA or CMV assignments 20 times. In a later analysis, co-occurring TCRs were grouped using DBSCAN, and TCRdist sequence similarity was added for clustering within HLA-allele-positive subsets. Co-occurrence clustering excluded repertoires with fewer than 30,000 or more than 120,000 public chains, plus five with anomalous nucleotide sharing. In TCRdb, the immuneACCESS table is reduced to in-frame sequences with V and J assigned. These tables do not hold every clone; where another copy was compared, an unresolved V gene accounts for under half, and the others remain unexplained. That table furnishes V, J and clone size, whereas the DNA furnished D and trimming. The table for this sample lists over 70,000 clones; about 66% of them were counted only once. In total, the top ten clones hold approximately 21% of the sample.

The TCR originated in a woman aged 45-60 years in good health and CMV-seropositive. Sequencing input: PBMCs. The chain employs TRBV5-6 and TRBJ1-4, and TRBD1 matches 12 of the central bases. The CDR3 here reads CASSTRDRGPTTNEKLFF. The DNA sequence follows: TGTGCCAGCAGCACCCGGGACAGGGGGCCAACAACTAATGAAAAACTGTTTTTT.